A single sample gave rise to the 26 T cell receptor beta chains below, sequenced in a study of blood T cell repertoires in COVID-19. TCRdb keeps only in-frame clones here, not all; method: immunoSEQ multiplex PCR. The sample records about 68,000 clones, roughly nine tenths being singletons. The sequencing sample was made of peripheral blood. These TCRs come from a man between 35 and 55 years old with COVID-19, enrolled during active disease.

This clone has a single count. The V and J genes are TRBV5-4 and TRBJ2-2, with 7 bases that match TRBD2. Germline lookup yields CDR1 SGHNT and CDR2 YYREEE (reference sequence). This CDR3 spans 15 amino acids. The ends lost 0 bases at V and 3 bases at J; junction bases unmatched: 2. The CDR3 protein is CASSLDRGDTGELFF. The CDR3 DNA reads TGTGCCAGCAGCTTGGATCGGGGGGACACCGGGGAGCTGTTTTTT.

V gene TRBV25-1 combines with J gene TRBJ1-5, with D perhaps TRBD1 (5 bases). The CDR3 runs to 17 residues. The germline V and J ends were trimmed by 3 bases and 2 bases, with 17 bases remaining between them. Germline lookup yields CDR1 MGHDK and CDR2 SYGVNS. The DNA of the CDR3 is TGTGCCAGCAGTGATCCAGGGATTGACGCACGCAATCAGCCCCAGCATTTT. Its translation: CASSDPGIDARNQPQHF. Drawing the rest from reference TRBV25-1 and TRBJ1-5, the complete variable domain is EADIYQTPRYLVIGTGKKITLECSQTMGHDKMYWYQQDPGMELHLIHYSYGVNSTEKGDLSSESTVSRIRTEHFPLTLESARPSHTSQYLCASSDPGIDARNQPQHFGDGTRLSIL.

The chain couples TRBV4-1 to TRBJ1-1; 8 bases fit TRBD1. The germline CDR1 and CDR2 sequences are MGHRA and YSYEKL. V shed 4 bases and J 3 bases; nucleotides not matched to a gene: 10. The CDR3 is made up of 16 amino acids. Here the CDR3 reads CASSLHQGAGDTEAFF. The CDR3 DNA reads TGCGCCAGCAGCCTCCACCAGGGGGCTGGGGACACTGAAGCTTTCTTT.

The V and J genes are TRBV3-1 (or the pseudogene TRBV3-2) and TRBJ2-5; D possibly corresponds to TRBD1 (7 bases). V gave up 0 bases and J gave up 5 bases, with 13 bases separating them. The CDR3 is made up of 15 amino acids. Germline V gives CDR1 LGHDT, CDR2 YNNKEL (reference sequence). CDR3 nucleotide sequence: TGTGCCAGCAGCCAAGATGTAGGAGGGGGCGAGACCCAGTACTTC. Its protein is CASSQDVGGGETQYF.

The chain links TRBV18 to TRBJ2-7; D may be TRBD2 (6 bases). V lost 2 bases to trimming and J lost 3 bases, with 8 bases between them. From germline, CDR1 is KGHSH and CDR2 LQKENI. This CDR3 is 13 amino acids long. CDR3 DNA sequence: TGTGCCAGCTCACCAATGGGGGGCTACGAGCAGTACTTC. Translated, it gives CASSPMGGYEQYF.

The chain links TRBV18 to TRBJ2-2, with TRBD1 matching 7 bases. The V segment lost 4 bases and the J segment 4 bases; nucleotides outside the gene matches: 6. Germline assignment: CDR1 KGHSH and CDR2 LQKENI. This CDR3 comprises 15 residues. The CDR3 loop reads CASSRQDRTTGELFF. DNA for the CDR3: TGTGCCAGCTCACGCCAGGACAGGACCACCGGGGAGCTGTTTTTT.

The chain combines TRBV28 with TRBJ1-1; no definite D call. The CDR3 consists of 14 residues. The germline gives CDR1 MDHEN, CDR2 SYDVKM. Trimming cost V 8 bases and J 1 base, with 14 bases left between them. The CDR3 reads CASGPVVGNTEAFF. Written as DNA, the CDR3 is TGTGCCAGCGGGCCGGTAGTGGGGAACACTGAAGCTTTCTTT.

As DNA, the CDR3 is TGTGCCAGTAACGATCCTTTGGCTTCTGGAAACACCATATATTTT. As protein: CASNDPLASGNTIYF. The genes are TRBV19 and TRBJ1-3; D call uncertain. V was pared by 7 bases and J by 1 base, with 14 bases between. The CDR3 has 15 residues. Germline V gene data show CDR1 as LNHDA and CDR2 as SQIVND (reference sequence). The full variable domain, its missing parts supplied by reference TRBV19 and TRBJ1-3, is DGGITQSPKYLFRKEGQNVTLSCEQNLNHDAMYWYRQDPGQGLRLIYYSQIVNDFQKGDIAEGYSVSREKKESFPLTVTSAQKNPTAFYLCASNDPLASGNTIYFGEGSWLTVV.

This chain uses TRBV9 with TRBJ2-7; D possibly corresponds to TRBD2 (5 bases). Between the trimmed V and J ends, which lost 3 bases and 6 bases, there was a span of 13 bases. The CDR3 totals 13 residues. CDR1 is SGDLS, CDR2 YYNGEE, per germline. The CDR3 loop reads CASSATLRAEQYF. CDR3 DNA: TGTGCCAGCAGCGCCACCTTGAGGGCCGAGCAGTACTTC.

This clone came up a few times. CDR3 sequence (DNA): TGTGCCAGCTCACCTCAGGGGCCTTCGGGGGAAAAACTGTTTTTT. Its translation: CASSPQGPSGEKLFF. This rearrangement joins TRBV18 to TRBJ1-4; D perhaps matches TRBD1 (6 bases). The V gene lost 3 bases and the J gene lost 8 bases, with 16 bases spanning the gap. The CDR3 covers 15 residues. Germline V gives CDR1 KGHSH, CDR2 LQKENI.

The chain is built from TRBV9 and TRBJ1-1; D is unresolved. The CDR3 has 14 amino acids. CDR1 SGDLS and CDR2 YYNGEE come from the germline V gene. Between the trimmed V and J ends, which lost 0 bases and 1 base, there was a span of 7 bases. This CDR3 is CASSVAGSNTEAFF. The CDR3, as DNA: TGTGCCAGCAGCGTAGCCGGGTCGAACACTGAAGCTTTCTTT.

The chain combines TRBV7-9 with TRBJ2-3; a possible D gene is TRBD1 (5 bases). Germline V gives CDR1 SEHNR, CDR2 FQNEAQ (reference sequence). With 2 bases removed from V and 0 bases from J, the gap between germline ends came to 9 bases. CDR3 length: 15 amino acids. The DNA of the CDR3 is TGTGCCAGCAGCTTACAGGGTGAGAGCACAGATACGCAGTATTTT. Encoded protein: CASSLQGESTDTQYF.

V usage is TRBV10-1 and J usage is TRBJ2-2, with 10 bases aligning to TRBD2. Unmatched junction bases numbered 1, after V lost 7 bases and J lost 5 bases. The CDR3 contains 13 residues. Germline V gene sequence: CDR1 WNHNN, CDR2 SYGVQD (reference sequence). The DNA for the CDR3 is TGCGCCAGCAAGCGGGGGGGGACCGGGGAGCTGTTTTTT. Translated: CASKRGGTGELFF.

CDR3 residues: CASSLEQAGGGAQYF. DNA of the CDR3: TGTGCCAGCAGCTTGGAGCAGGCGGGCGGAGGGGCCCAGTACTTC. The rearrangement uses TRBV5-4 and TRBJ2-5; weak D call: TRBD2 (6 bases). V was trimmed by 0 bases and J by 9 bases, leaving 18 bases between them. This CDR3 comprises 15 residues. Per the germline V gene, CDR1 is SGHNT and CDR2 is YYREEE (reference sequence).

J is TRBJ2-5 and V is TRBV9; 7 positions match TRBD2. Losses at the gene ends were 4 bases for V and 2 bases for J; bases not matched to a gene: 8. Germline V gives CDR1 SGDLS, CDR2 YYNGEE. The CDR3 contains 15 residues. CDR3 region: CASSISGLGQETQYF. CDR3 nucleotide sequence: TGTGCCAGCAGCATCTCCGGACTAGGACAAGAGACCCAGTACTTC.

The sample holds one count of this clone. The chain joins TRBV10-2 to TRBJ2-7; 7 nucleotides match TRBD1. The CDR3 loop spans 13 amino acids. V lost 6 bases, J lost 0 bases, and 2 bases stayed unmatched. Germline V gene data show CDR1 as WSHSY and CDR2 as SAAADI. The CDR3 protein is CASRTGPSYEQYF. CDR3 coding DNA: TGCGCCAGCAGGACAGGGCCCTCCTACGAGCAGTACTTC.

The genes are TRBV7-9 and TRBJ1-1, with D perhaps matching TRBD1 (5 bases). The CDR3 spans 15 residues. Germline-derived CDR1 and CDR2 are SEHNR and FQNEAQ (reference sequence). V lost 5 bases and J 4 bases, leaving 17 bases between the germline ends. Here the CDR3 reads CASSPKVTGGTEAFF. The CDR3 nucleotides read TGTGCCAGCAGCCCCAAGGTAACGGGGGGCACTGAAGCTTTCTTT.

The chain combines TRBV9 with TRBJ2-7; 7 nucleotides line up with TRBD2. CDR1 and CDR2 from the germline V gene are SGDLS and YYNGEE. The CDR3 is 15 residues long. V lost 2 bases to trimming and J lost 3 bases; unmatched junction nucleotides: 8. The CDR3 DNA follows: TGTGCCAGCAGCGTGGGGAGCGGGGCTTTCTACGAGCAGTACTTC. Residues: CASSVGSGAFYEQYF.

The CDR3 coding sequence is TGCGCCAGCGAGGGAGCTGGAGGGGGGGCTAGGGAGCAGTTCTTC. This gives the protein CASEGAGGGAREQFF. The rearrangement uses TRBV5-1 and TRBJ2-1; D possibly corresponds to TRBD2 (7 bases). Deletions cut 7 bases from V and 10 bases from J, with 24 bases between. Germline V gives CDR1 SGHRS, CDR2 YFSETQ. The CDR3 sequence is 15 residues long.

The V gene is TRBV5-1, the J gene TRBJ2-2; D possibly corresponds to TRBD1 (6 bases). Trimming took 3 bases from V and 3 from J, leaving 12 bases between them. Germline loops: CDR1 SGHRS, CDR2 YFSETQ. This CDR3 has 15 amino acids. Written as DNA, the CDR3 is TGCGCCAGCAGCTCTGAACAGGGCGACACCGGGGAGCTGTTTTTT. It specifies CASSSEQGDTGELFF.

This chain joins TRBV29-1 and TRBJ1-2, with 7 bases identical to TRBD1. Trimming took 1 base from V and 7 from J; bases not matched to a gene: 9. Germline lookup yields CDR1 SQVTM and CDR2 ANQGSEA. The CDR3 is 14 amino acids. CDR3 bases: TGCAGCGTTGAAGTTCGGGGGACAGAACTTGGCTACACCTTC. Protein: CSVEVRGTELGYTF.

V gene TRBV3-1 (or the pseudogene TRBV3-2) combines with J gene TRBJ2-3; 7 positions match TRBD2. The CDR3 runs 15 residues. The trim removed 7 bases at V and 2 bases at J, leaving 9 bases unmatched. Germline lookup yields CDR1 LGHDT and CDR2 YNNKEL (reference sequence). CDR3 loop: CASTRTSGATDTQYF. Here the CDR3 DNA reads TGTGCCAGCACCCGGACTAGTGGGGCCACAGATACGCAGTATTTT.

The rearrangement joins TRBV6-6 to TRBJ1-5, with D possibly TRBD1 on 6 matching bases. CDR1 and CDR2 (germline): MNHNY, SVGAGI (reference sequence). Trimming stripped 2 bases from V and 2 bases from J, with 7 bases between. The CDR3 loop spans 14 amino acids. CDR3 in DNA: TGTGCCAGCAGTTACGCAGGGGGCAATCAGCCCCAGCATTTT. Its protein product is CASSYAGGNQPQHF.

The rearrangement uses TRBV7-2 and TRBJ2-7; D uncertain. CDR3 size: 14 residues. Looked up from germline, CDR1 is SGHTA and CDR2 is FQGNSA. V dropped 5 bases and J dropped 1 base, with 12 bases sitting between them. The chain's CDR3 is CASSPNAGSYEQYF. CDR3 DNA sequence: TGTGCCAGCAGCCCCAATGCAGGTTCCTACGAGCAGTACTTC.

The chain links TRBV5-1 to TRBJ2-3; 7 bases map to TRBD1. This CDR3 comprises 15 residues. With 2 bases clipped from V and 1 base from J, the junction kept 4 bases outside the gene matches. CDR1 SGHRS and CDR2 YFSETQ come from the germline V gene. The CDR3 DNA sequence: TGCGCCAGCAGCTTAATAACAGGGGGCACAGATACGCAGTATTTT. It codes for CASSLITGGTDTQYF.

The rearrangement links TRBV7-2 to TRBJ2-3; 11 bases agree with TRBD2. The CDR3 loop spans 14 amino acids. Germline-derived CDR1 and CDR2 are SGHTA and FQGNSA. The J segment lost 3 bases and the V segment lost 7 bases, leaving 3 bases of the junction unmatched. The DNA of the CDR3 is TGTGCCAGCATCCTAGCGGGGGGAACAGATACGCAGTATTTT. Translated: CASILAGGTDTQYF.